The clone carrying this TCR beta chain occurred a few times. Its antigen is not known. The sample originates from a study of T cell repertoires in aging, cancer and after chemotherapy. The wider study: Six age groups, ranging from 30 or younger to 70 or older, included the donors. Study observations and caveats: Age-matched healthy donors had significantly more diverse, less clonal blood TCR repertoires than untreated cancer patients.

A mixed TRB-A/B primer pool amplified rearranged TRB by multiplex touch-down PCR. TCRdb recomputed calls from the multiplex PCR reads with MiXCR, one row per CDR3 protein. The sample comprises 20,000 or so distinct CDR3 sequences, approximately 35% of which are singletons, and roughly 15% rests with the top ten. Losses at the gene ends were 6 bases for V and 8 bases for J; bases not matched to a gene: 12. The CDR3 is made up of 14 amino acids. Germline loops: CDR1 SQVTM, CDR2 ANQGSEA. The template was genomic DNA from peripheral blood, not RNA. The J gene is TRBJ1-2, the V gene TRBV29-1; 10 positions agree with TRBD1. The clonotype comes from a human donor with a solid tumor. Sequencing was carried out using blood. The CDR3 reads CSVGTGAALWGYTF. The CDR3 DNA reads as TGCAGCGTCGGGACAGGGGCTGCTTTATGGGGCTACACCTTC.